This record concerns one T cell receptor beta chain sequence. This may be a read error: a much more frequent sequence differs by one nucleotide. This record belongs to a study of molecular identifiers for immune sequencing clone quantification. Whole-study context: Four of five RNA aliquots from approximately 22,000 or 94,000 naive CD8 T cells were sequenced.

Germline lookup yields CDR1 LGHNA and CDR2 YSLEER. The CDR3 loop spans 15 amino acids. Each CDR3 protein is one row after TCRdb ran MiXCR on the PCR reads. The data hold approximately 590,000 distinct CDR3 sequences, with 25% observed a single time. Sequenced: naive CD8+ T cells from blood, with Jurkat cell RNA spiked in. Subset meaning: FACS-sorted CD8+CD4-CCR7+CD45RA+ naive T cells. This receptor was taken from a human donor in good health. Some libraries in this study had Jurkat cell RNA spiked in. The chain links TRBV4-3 to TRBJ1-4; the D is unclear. CDR3 coding DNA: TGCGCCAGCAGCCAAGTTCTAAGTCCTAATGAAAAACCGTTTTTT. Translated, it gives CASSQVLSPNEKPFF.